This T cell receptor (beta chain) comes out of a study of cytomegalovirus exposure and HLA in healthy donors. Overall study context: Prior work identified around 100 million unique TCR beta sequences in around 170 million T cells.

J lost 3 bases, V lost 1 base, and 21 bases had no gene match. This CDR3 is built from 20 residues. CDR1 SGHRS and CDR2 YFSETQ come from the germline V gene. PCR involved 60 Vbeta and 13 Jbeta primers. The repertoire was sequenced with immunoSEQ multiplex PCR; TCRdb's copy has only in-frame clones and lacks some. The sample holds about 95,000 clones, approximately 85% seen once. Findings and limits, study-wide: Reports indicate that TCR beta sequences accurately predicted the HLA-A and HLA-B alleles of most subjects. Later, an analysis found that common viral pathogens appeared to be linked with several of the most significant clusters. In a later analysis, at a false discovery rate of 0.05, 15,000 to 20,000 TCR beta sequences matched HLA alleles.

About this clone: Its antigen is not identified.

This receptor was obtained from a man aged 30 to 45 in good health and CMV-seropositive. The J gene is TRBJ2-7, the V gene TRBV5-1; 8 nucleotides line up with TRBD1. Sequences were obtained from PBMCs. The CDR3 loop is CASSLFQGAPNRVKGYEQYF. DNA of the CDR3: TGCGCCAGCAGCTTGTTCCAGGGGGCCCCCAACAGGGTTAAGGGCTACGAGCAGTACTTC.